The rows below give T cell receptor beta chains drawn from one sample of a study of T cell responses to AZD1222 COVID-19 vaccine. Method: immunoSEQ multiplex PCR; TCRdb's copy keeps in-frame clones and lacks some. The data hold 150,000 or so clones, with 90% to 95% observed a single time. The specimen comprised peripheral blood, sampled 28 days after the second AZD1222 dose. These receptors were collected from an adult who received the AZD1222 COVID-19 vaccine. The CDR3 runs from the conserved cysteine through the conserved F or W.

V gene	J gene	CDR3 protein
TRBV25-1	TRBJ2-6	CASSESGRGANVLTF
TRBV15	TRBJ1-5	CATRGGDRPNQPQHF
TRBV6-5	TRBJ2-1	CASIGGAGGNEQFF
TRBV27	TRBJ1-1	CASSFDRGTEAFF
TRBV6-6	TRBJ2-7	CASGPGGGAPSYEQYF
TRBV28	TRBJ1-4	CASIGGMGEKLFF
TRBV5-1	TRBJ2-7	CASSFGDSGDEQYF
TRBV11-2	TRBJ1-1	CASSLAGRGRSTEAFF
TRBV18	TRBJ1-2	CASSPQGTGNGYTF
TRBV5-4	TRBJ1-4	CASHRPGTNEKLFF